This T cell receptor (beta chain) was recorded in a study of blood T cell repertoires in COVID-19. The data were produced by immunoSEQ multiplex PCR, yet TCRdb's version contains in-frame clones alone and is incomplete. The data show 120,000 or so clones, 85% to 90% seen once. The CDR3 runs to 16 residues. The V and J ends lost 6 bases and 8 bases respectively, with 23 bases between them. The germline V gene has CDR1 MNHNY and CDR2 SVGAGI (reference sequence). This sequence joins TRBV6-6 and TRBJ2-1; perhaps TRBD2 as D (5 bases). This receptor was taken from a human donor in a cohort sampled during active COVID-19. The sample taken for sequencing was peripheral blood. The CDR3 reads CASSIPKRPLVDEQFF. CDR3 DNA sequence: TGTGCCAGCAGCATACCTAAGCGGCCTCTGGTCGATGAGCAGTTCTTC.